Only a few counts were recorded for the clone carrying this TCR beta chain. Its specificity is not known. The data originate from a study of regulatory T cells in long-lasting Graves disease. Sample time point: newly diagnosed GD, antithyroid drugs for less than 3 months. PBMCs provided the RNA from which the TCR library was made. Patient provenance is recorded as an endocrinology department in Xi'an, China. Findings of the study overall: Patients with persistent disease showed a bias toward TRBV28, TRBJ1-2 and TRBJ2-5.

Between the trimmed V and J ends, which lost 3 bases and 8 bases, there was a span of 13 bases. Germline CDR1 and CDR2: LNHNV and YYDKDF (reference sequence). There are 13 residues in the CDR3. Library construction for TCR beta used iRepertoire HTBI primers and Arm-PCR of CDR3 regions. MiXCR was run by TCRdb on the multiplex PCR reads, yielding one entry per CDR3 protein. The sample has just over 600,000 distinct CDR3 sequences; about 15% are singletons. The data also belong to a second study, concerning T cells in Graves' hyperthyroidism and ophthalmopathy. According to that study: The HTBI primer set drove a first-round RT-PCR of the TCR CDR3.

The TCR sequence derives from a woman in her twenties or thirties with Graves disease. V gene TRBV15 combines with J gene TRBJ1-1, with D tentatively TRBD1 (5 bases). This material consisted of peripheral blood mononuclear cells (PBMCs), taken at new diagnosis, from a patient treated with antithyroid drugs. The CDR3 is CATSRGDFDEAFF. The CDR3 DNA is TGTGCCACCAGCAGGGGGGATTTTGACGAAGCTTTCTTT.